This is a list of T cell receptor beta chains from one sample in a study of PD-1 blockade in classical Hodgkin lymphoma. Sequenced by immunoSEQ multiplex PCR; TCRdb stores in-frame clones only, minus some. The profile shows roughly 100,000 clones, under 95% of them singletons. Sequencing was performed on peripheral blood mononuclear cells (PBMCs), taken before the fourth cycle of nivolumab. The source is a human donor with classical Hodgkin lymphoma. CDR3s include the opening cysteine and the closing phenylalanine or tryptophan. D genes are given only for firm matches. The listing skips clone size in some rows; elsewhere it reads once, few, many or a size class.

>TRBD1|TRBJ1-1|-|TRBV2
TGTGCCAGCACCCCTACAGGGGGCTGGTTAGCTTTCTTT
CASTPTGGWLAFF
>-|TRBJ1-1|-|TRBV5-4
TGTGCCAGCAGCCCGAATCCTTGGGGAGATTTGAACACTGAAGCTTTCTTT
CASSPNPWGDLNTEAFF
>TRBD2|TRBJ2-3|-|TRBV9
TGTGCCAGCAGCCCTCCGGGACTAGCGGGAGGGTTATCCGATACGCAGTATTTT
CASSPPGLAGGLSDTQYF
>-|TRBJ2-1|-|TRBV5-1
TGCGCCAGCAGCTTCGACCCCGCCGGGAGAATAAATGAGCAGTTCTTC
CASSFDPAGRINEQFF
>TRBD2|TRBJ2-2|-|TRBV29-1
TGCAGCGTTGAAGGGGCGGGAGGAACCGGGGAGCTGTTTTTT
CSVEGAGGTGELFF
>TRBD1|TRBJ2-5|once|TRBV5-5
TGTGCCAGCAGCTTTCCTAGACTCCGGGACAGGGAAGAAGAGACCCAGTACTTC
CASSFPRLRDREEETQYF
>TRBD2|TRBJ2-2|-|TRBV27
TGTGCCAGCTCCGGACTAGCGGGATACGGGACCGGGGAGCTGTTTTTT
CASSGLAGYGTGELFF
>TRBD1|TRBJ1-2|-|TRBV6-5
TGTGCCAGCAGTTACTCGTACAGGGGGCGAGGCTACACCTTC
CASSYSYRGRGYTF
>-|TRBJ1-1|-|TRBV27
TGTGCCAGCGGAACCGGGCCGTCGAACACTGAAGCTTTCTTT
CASGTGPSNTEAFF
>-|TRBJ2-2|-|TRBV11-2
TGTGCCAGCAGCCCTTTCACTAGTAGGAGAATGGCCGGGGAGCTGTTTTTT
CASSPFTSRRMAGELFF
>-|TRBJ2-7|-|TRBV6-5
TGTGCCAGCAGTGTCCCGGCTTACGACGAGCAGTACTTC
CASSVPAYDEQYF
>TRBD2|TRBJ2-5|-|TRBV5-6
TGTGCCAGCAGCTTGGTGGCTAGCGGGAGGGGGGAGACCCAGTACTTC
CASSLVASGRGETQYF
>-|TRBJ1-1|-|TRBV5-1
TGCGCCAGCAGCTTGGTTGGTGGCACCCGGGCCCTGAACACTGAAGCTTTCTTT
CASSLVGGTRALNTEAFF